One sample yielded the 2 T cell receptor beta chains listed below, sequenced in a study of control samples from healthy donors and cancer patients. The data were produced by immunoSEQ multiplex PCR, yet TCRdb's version contains in-frame clones alone and is incomplete. The sample lists 150,000 to 200,000 clones; just over 90% were seen once. Sequenced material: blood. The receptors were gathered from a man aged 25-40 years in good health.

The V gene is TRBV29-1, the J gene TRBJ1-2; weak D call: TRBD1 (5 bases). This CDR3 is built from 13 residues. Germline-derived CDR1 and CDR2 are SQVTM and ANQGSEA. V was cut by 4 bases and J by 3 bases, with 12 bases left in between. The CDR3 DNA sequence: TGCAGCGTTGTAGGGGATCCCCACTATGGCTACACCTTC. Amino acids: CSVVGDPHYGYTF. The full variable domain, its missing parts supplied by reference TRBV29-1 and TRBJ1-2, is SAVISQKPSRDICQRGTSLTIQCQVDSQVTMMFWYRQQPGQSLTLIATANQGSEATYESGFVIDKFPISRPNLTFSTLTVSNMSPEDSSIYLCSVVGDPHYGYTFGSGTRLTVV.

This clone was detected once. The genes are TRBV4-1 and TRBJ1-5; the D gene is possibly TRBD1 (6 bases). Germline CDR1 reads MGHRA; CDR2 reads YSYEKL. With 1 base removed from V and 7 bases from J, the gap between germline ends came to 8 bases. The CDR3 is made up of 13 amino acids. The CDR3 sequence: CASSQVRGQPQHF. The CDR3 region has the DNA TGCGCCAGCAGCCAAGTGAGGGGGCAGCCCCAGCATTTT.